Below are 5 T cell receptor beta chains sequenced from a single sample in a study of blood T cell repertoires in COVID-19. Assay used: immunoSEQ multiplex PCR; TCRdb lists only in-frame clones, some missing. The repertoire has hundreds of thousands of clones, about 90% of them found once; the top ten carry around 1.9%. Input material: peripheral blood. Source of these receptors: a woman in her 30s with COVID-19, enrolled during active disease.

The chain combines TRBV23-1 with TRBJ1-1, with D possibly matching TRBD1 (5 bases). TRBV23-1 is an open reading frame, and its role is uncertain. The CDR3 covers 17 residues. V shed 2 bases and J shed 3 bases, with 19 bases lying between them. The DNA for the CDR3 is TGCGCCAGCAGTCAACTGGACACCAAGGTGGGGTACACTGAAGCTTTCTTT. It encodes CASSQLDTKVGYTEAFF.

The chain carries TRBV18 and TRBJ1-3, with D perhaps TRBD1 (5 bases). The CDR3 has 16 residues. V lost 3 bases and J lost 0, with 12 bases in between. Germline V gene lookup returns CDR1 KGHSH and CDR2 LQKENI. The CDR3 DNA is TGTGCCAGCTCACCCCAGGGCGCCTACTCTGGAAACACCATATATTTT. Encoded protein: CASSPQGAYSGNTIYF.

This clone came up once. The DNA of the CDR3 is TGCGCCAGCAGCTTAACTAGCGGGGGGGGCAATGAGCAGTTCTTC. It specifies CASSLTSGGGNEQFF. V usage is TRBV5-1 and J usage is TRBJ2-1; TRBD2 aligns across 13 bases. Germline trimming cut 2 bases from V and 6 bases from J; bases unmatched to any gene: 2. CDR1 and CDR2 from the germline V gene are SGHRS and YFSETQ. The CDR3 is made up of 15 amino acids.

CDR3 bases: TGTGCCAGCAGTGATAGGGGGCGCGGAATTGAGCAGTTCTTC. It encodes CASSDRGRGIEQFF. The chain carries TRBV25-1 and TRBJ2-1, with TRBD1 matching 7 bases. Germline V gives CDR1 MGHDK, CDR2 SYGVNS. With V trimmed by 3 bases and J by 9 bases, 8 bases remained unmatched. This CDR3 has 14 amino acids.

V and J are TRBV25-1 and TRBJ1-2; 8 nucleotides align to TRBD1. The junction had 9 bases not matched to a gene; V was cut back by 3 bases and J by 3 bases. Germline lookup yields CDR1 MGHDK and CDR2 SYGVNS. The CDR3 sequence is 16 residues long. The chain's CDR3 is CASSDPTGGDHYGYTF. DNA for the CDR3: TGTGCCAGCAGTGACCCTACAGGGGGGGACCACTATGGCTACACCTTC.